The 27 T cell receptor beta chains reported below all come from one sample, sequenced in a study of cytomegalovirus exposure and HLA in healthy donors. With 60 Vbeta and 13 Jbeta primers, the PCR was carried out. The method was immunoSEQ multiplex PCR; TCRdb's version includes in-frame clones alone and lacks a portion of them. The sample yields 120,000 to 150,000 clones, 82% seen once. The sequencing input was PBMCs. The receptors stem from a man aged 25 to 45 in good health and CMV-seropositive.

This chain links TRBV5-6 with TRBJ1-3; 9 bases map to TRBD1. The CDR3 is made up of 16 amino acids. Germline V CDR1 and CDR2: SGHDT, YYEEEE. V was clipped by 0 bases and J by 4 bases; unmatched bases: 5. CDR3 in DNA: TGTGCCAGCAGCTTGGCCGGGACAGGGATGGGAAACACCATATATTTT. Amino acid sequence: CASSLAGTGMGNTIYF.

A few counts support this clone. The chain carries TRBV25-1 and TRBJ1-1; D call uncertain. Germline V gene sequence: CDR1 MGHDK, CDR2 SYGVNS. The CDR3 length is 15 residues. V was pared by 3 bases and J by 1 base, with 12 bases between. The CDR3 DNA sequence: TGTGCCAGCAGTGACTCTGGCGGATCGAACACTGAAGCTTTCTTT. Protein: CASSDSGGSNTEAFF.

This CDR3 is CASSYRDTYNSPLHF. CDR3 bases: TGCGCCAGCAGCTACCGGGACACCTATAATTCACCCCTCCACTTT. The genes are TRBV5-1 and TRBJ1-6; perhaps TRBD1 as D (6 bases). Germline V lookup: CDR1 SGHRS, CDR2 YFSETQ. This CDR3 spans 15 amino acids. The V gene lost 3 bases and the J gene lost 2 bases, with 9 bases spanning the gap.

The CDR3 region has the DNA TGTGCCAGCAAGGACAGGGGAAACATTCAGTACTTC. Translation gives CASKDRGNIQYF. This rearrangement joins TRBV5-5 to TRBJ2-4; 9 bases align to TRBD1. Looked up from germline, CDR1 is SGHKS and CDR2 is YYEKEE (reference sequence). The CDR3 runs to 12 residues. V lost 6 bases, J lost 6 bases, and 1 base stayed unmatched.

This clone was recorded a few times. The chain uses TRBV28 and TRBJ2-7; D unclear. The V and J ends lost 4 bases and 3 bases respectively, with 4 bases between them. This CDR3 has 11 residues. CDR1 and CDR2 (germline): MDHEN, SYDVKM. The CDR3 reads CASSSGYEQYF. In DNA form, the CDR3 reads TGTGCCAGCAGTTCGGGCTACGAGCAGTACTTC.

The chain has TRBV5-1 and TRBJ2-3; the D is unclear. The length of the CDR3 is 14 residues. CDR1 is SGHRS and CDR2 is YFSETQ in the germline V gene. Trimming removed 4 bases at V and 0 bases at J, with 9 bases between. The CDR3 sequence: CASSEHSSTDTQYF. The CDR3 DNA is TGCGCCAGCAGCGAACACAGTAGCACAGATACGCAGTATTTT.

The table lists this clone with a count of one. The chain recombines TRBV20-1 with TRBJ2-4; D is ambiguous. Trimming stripped 6 bases from V and 0 bases from J, with 3 bases between. This CDR3 contains 11 residues. Germline V gene sequence: CDR1 DFQATT, CDR2 SNEGSKA (reference sequence). The CDR3, as DNA: TGCAGTGCCCTAGCCAAAAACATTCAGTACTTC. Its translation: CSALAKNIQYF.

The genes are TRBV6-5 and TRBJ2-3, with unresolved D. The CDR3 spans 14 residues. CDR1 MNHEY and CDR2 SVGAGI come from the germline V gene. V lost 0 bases to trimming and J lost 5 bases, with 9 bases between them. The CDR3: CASSYSGFQDTQYF. CDR3 sequence (DNA): TGTGCCAGCAGTTACTCCGGGTTTCAAGATACGCAGTATTTT.

The rearrangement joins TRBV2 to TRBJ2-1; the match to TRBD2 covers 7 bases. Germline CDR1 is SNHLY and CDR2 is FYNNEI. V was clipped by 6 bases and J by 9 bases; unmatched bases: 14. The CDR3 totals 15 residues. The CDR3 is CASRGDLAGAGEQFF. CDR3 sequence (DNA): TGTGCCAGCAGGGGTGACCTGGCGGGAGCAGGTGAGCAGTTCTTC. The full variable domain, completed using reference TRBV2 and TRBJ2-1, is EPEVTQTPSHQVTQMGQEVILRCVPISNHLYFYWYRQILGQKVEFLVSFYNNEISEKSEIFDDQFSVERPDGSNFTLKIRSTKLEDSAMYFCASRGDLAGAGEQFFGPGTRLTVL.

The chain recombines TRBV2 with TRBJ1-4; TRBD1 is a possible D gene (5 bases). Germline CDR1 reads SNHLY; CDR2 reads FYNNEI. The CDR3 sequence is 14 residues long. The V and J ends lost 8 bases and 6 bases respectively, with 16 bases between them. CDR3 coding DNA: TGTGCCAGCTCTCGGAGTCAGGGTGATGAAAAACTGTTTTTT. It is translated as CASSRSQGDEKLFF.

Written as DNA, the CDR3 is TGTGCCAGCAGCCCCCACGGTACGCAGTATTTT. This translates into CASSPHGTQYF. The chain combines TRBV7-2 with TRBJ2-3, with D hard to call. Germline V lookup: CDR1 SGHTA, CDR2 FQGNSA. This CDR3 comprises 11 residues. Trimming left V 5 bases short and J 8 bases short, with 8 bases between.

The chain links TRBV25-1 to TRBJ1-1; TRBD1 matches at 7 bases. The CDR3 totals 17 residues. Trimming at V came to 0 bases and at J to 11 bases, leaving 18 bases not matched to a gene. Germline V CDR1 and CDR2: MGHDK, SYGVNS. The CDR3 loop is CASSEYKKGQGDSDAFF. CDR3 in DNA: TGTGCCAGCAGTGAATATAAGAAGGGGCAGGGGGATTCGGATGCTTTCTTT.

The V call is TRBV6-5, the J call TRBJ1-6, with D maybe TRBD1 (6 bases). Trimming took off 2 bases at V and 12 bases at J, with 14 bases between the two ends. CDR3 length: 14 residues. The germline V gene encodes CDR1 MNHEY and CDR2 SVGAGI. The CDR3 nucleotides read TGTGCCAGCAGTTACCTCACAGGGACGGGACCCCTCCACTTT. It translates to CASSYLTGTGPLHF.

This sequence joins TRBV28 and TRBJ2-2; 14 bases map to TRBD2. The length of the CDR3 is 17 residues. CDR1 and CDR2 from the germline V gene are MDHEN and SYDVKM. After removal of 3 bases from V and 1 base from J, the junction contained 1 base not matched to a gene. The CDR3 DNA is TGTGCCAGCAGTTTGGGACTAGCGGGGGTGAACACCGGGGAGCTGTTTTTT. It encodes CASSLGLAGVNTGELFF.

This rearrangement joins TRBV5-8 to TRBJ2-5; 7 bases are a match to TRBD2. The trim removed 4 bases at V and 0 bases at J, leaving 12 bases unmatched. CDR1 SGHTS and CDR2 YDEGEE come from the germline V gene. CDR3 length: 17 residues. This CDR3 is CASSHLLLAGDQETQYF. DNA for the CDR3: TGTGCCAGCAGCCACCTTCTTCTGGCGGGGGACCAAGAGACCCAGTACTTC.

V is TRBV5-6 and J is TRBJ2-5, with a weak D call TRBD2 (5 bases). V lost 0 bases and J lost 4, with 10 bases in between. The CDR3 runs 14 residues. CDR1 is SGHDT and CDR2 is YYEEEE in the germline V gene. CDR3 coding DNA: TGTGCCAGCAGCTTGGGAGGGTGGGGAGAGACCCAGTACTTC. It translates to CASSLGGWGETQYF.

The rearrangement uses TRBV28 and TRBJ2-1; D might be TRBD2 (5 bases). Germline V gene data show CDR1 as MDHEN and CDR2 as SYDVKM. V was cut by 6 bases and J by 10 bases, with 13 bases left in between. The CDR3 is 12 residues long. The CDR3 DNA follows: TGTGCCAGCAGATACGGGGTCGGGGAGCAGTTCTTC. Its translation is CASRYGVGEQFF.

This clone is a singleton in its sample. The chain employs TRBV5-6 and TRBJ2-7, with TRBD2 matching over 7 bases. The CDR3 spans 16 residues. Trimming cost V 5 bases and J 0 bases; bases outside gene matches: 11. Germline V CDR1 and CDR2: SGHDT, YYEEEE. For the CDR3, the DNA is TGTGCCAGCAGTTTAGCGGGTCAGGCGAACTCCTACGAGCAGTACTTC. It is translated as CASSLAGQANSYEQYF.

The chain links TRBV28 to TRBJ2-2; 9 positions match TRBD1. Germline V lookup: CDR1 MDHEN, CDR2 SYDVKM. The CDR3 is made up of 14 amino acids. J gave up 8 bases and V 6 bases, and 7 bases lay outside the gene matches. CDR3 amino acids: CASSLQGAKGELFF. In nucleotides, the CDR3 is TGTGCCAGCAGCCTACAGGGGGCGAAGGGGGAGCTGTTTTTT.

The V gene is TRBV7-2, the J gene TRBJ2-7; no definite D call. V lost 2 bases to trimming and J lost 3 bases, with 11 bases between them. CDR3 length: 14 residues. Germline V gives CDR1 SGHTA, CDR2 FQGNSA. This CDR3 is CASSLNRGSYEQYF. CDR3 nucleotides: TGTGCCAGCAGCTTAAATCGCGGAAGCTACGAGCAGTACTTC.

The chain uses TRBV27 and TRBJ2-1; D is possibly TRBD1 (6 bases). V was pared by 6 bases and J by 8 bases, with 11 bases between. This CDR3 contains 12 residues. CDR1 is MNHEY, CDR2 SMNVEV, per germline (reference sequence). CDR3: CASSWSGDEQFF. DNA for the CDR3: TGTGCCAGCAGCTGGTCAGGGGATGAGCAGTTCTTC.

The CDR3 is CASSGGALSNEQFF. The CDR3 DNA reads TGCGCCAGCAGCGGGGGGGCCCTCAGTAATGAGCAGTTCTTC. This chain uses TRBV10-1 with TRBJ2-1, with TRBD2 matching over 8 bases. V was pared by 6 bases and J by 7 bases, with 8 bases of the junction left unmatched. This CDR3 is 14 amino acids long. Looked up from germline, CDR1 is WNHNN and CDR2 is SYGVQD (reference sequence).

The rearrangement joins TRBV5-1 to TRBJ2-2, with a tentative D call TRBD1 (6 bases). Germline assignment: CDR1 SGHRS and CDR2 YFSETQ. The CDR3 runs to 14 residues. V lost 4 bases and J lost 4, with 11 bases in between. The CDR3 nucleotides read TGCGCCAGCAGCCGACAGGTTAGCACCGGGGAGCTGTTTTTT. As protein: CASSRQVSTGELFF.

This chain connects TRBV14 to TRBJ2-3, with 9 bases identical to TRBD1. Germline CDR1 is SGHDN and CDR2 is FVKESK. The CDR3 spans 17 residues. Trimming took 5 bases from V and 5 from J; bases not matched to a gene: 14. The CDR3 region is CASSLTGTGSFLDTQYF. The CDR3 DNA follows: TGTGCCAGCAGCTTAACCGGGACAGGGTCATTTTTAGATACGCAGTATTTT.

The gene calls are TRBV7-7 and TRBJ1-3; 9 bases agree with TRBD1. Germline trimming cut 4 bases from V and 0 bases from J; bases unmatched to any gene: 19. This CDR3 has 21 residues. CDR1 SSHAT and CDR2 FNYEAQ come from the germline V gene (reference sequence). The CDR3 DNA reads TGTGCCAGCAGCTCGGTTAGGCTAAGACAGGGGGGGGGAGTCTCTGGAAACACCATATATTTT. Translation gives CASSSVRLRQGGGVSGNTIYF.

This rearrangement joins TRBV6-6 to TRBJ2-3; D may be TRBD1 (6 bases). The germline V and J ends were trimmed by 5 bases and 0 bases, with 6 bases remaining between them. Looked up from germline, CDR1 is MNHNY and CDR2 is SVGAGI (reference sequence). This CDR3 contains 13 residues. In nucleotides, the CDR3 is TGTGCCAGCAGTGGACAGAGCACAGATACGCAGTATTTT. Translation gives CASSGQSTDTQYF.

The rearrangement uses TRBV9 and TRBJ2-5, with D perhaps matching TRBD2 (5 bases). The CDR3 length is 14 residues. CDR1 SGDLS and CDR2 YYNGEE come from the germline V gene. The ends were cut back, 0 bases at V and 5 bases at J, with 11 bases in the middle. The CDR3 nucleotides read TGTGCCAGCAGCGTAGGAGGGTTAAGGGAGACCCAGTACTTC. Translated: CASSVGGLRETQYF.